This T cell receptor (beta chain) was sequenced during a study of identifying expanded T cells in peripheral blood. The study, taken as a whole, reports: About 1.2 clones differed between technical replicates, versus about 16 and 19 over time. Two-week clone count variance significantly increased as total template count grew.

Of note for this clone: The antigen is unknown.

CDR3 length: 17 residues. J gave up 8 bases and V 6 bases, and 22 bases lay outside the gene matches. Germline V gives CDR1 SQVTM, CDR2 ANQGSEA. TCRdb keeps only in-frame clones here, not all; method: immunoSEQ multiplex PCR. The table lists about 86,000 clones, 88% of them singletons. No infections or other immune events were documented during collection. The V and J genes are TRBV29-1 and TRBJ1-2; 9 bases fit TRBD1. This sequence was found in a person aged 18 to 69 in good health. The specimen sequenced was blood. The CDR3 spells CSVMSGTGYLPDGGYTF. The CDR3 DNA follows: TGCAGCGTGATGTCCGGGACAGGGTATCTCCCGGACGGGGGCTACACCTTC.